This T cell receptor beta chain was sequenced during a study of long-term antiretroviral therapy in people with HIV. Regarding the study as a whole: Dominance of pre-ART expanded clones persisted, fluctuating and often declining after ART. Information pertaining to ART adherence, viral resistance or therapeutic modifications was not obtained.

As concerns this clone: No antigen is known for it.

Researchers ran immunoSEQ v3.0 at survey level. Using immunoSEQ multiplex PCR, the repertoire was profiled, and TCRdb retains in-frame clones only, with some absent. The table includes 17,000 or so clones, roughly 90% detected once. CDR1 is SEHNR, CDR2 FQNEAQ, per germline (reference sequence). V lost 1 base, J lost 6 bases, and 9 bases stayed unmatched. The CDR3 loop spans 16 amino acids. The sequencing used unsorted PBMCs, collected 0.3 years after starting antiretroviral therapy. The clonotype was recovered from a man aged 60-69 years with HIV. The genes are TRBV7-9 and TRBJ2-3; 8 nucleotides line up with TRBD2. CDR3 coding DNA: TGTGCCAGCAGCTTAGAACGGCTAGCGGGTTGGGATACGCAGTATTTT. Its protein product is CASSLERLAGWDTQYF.